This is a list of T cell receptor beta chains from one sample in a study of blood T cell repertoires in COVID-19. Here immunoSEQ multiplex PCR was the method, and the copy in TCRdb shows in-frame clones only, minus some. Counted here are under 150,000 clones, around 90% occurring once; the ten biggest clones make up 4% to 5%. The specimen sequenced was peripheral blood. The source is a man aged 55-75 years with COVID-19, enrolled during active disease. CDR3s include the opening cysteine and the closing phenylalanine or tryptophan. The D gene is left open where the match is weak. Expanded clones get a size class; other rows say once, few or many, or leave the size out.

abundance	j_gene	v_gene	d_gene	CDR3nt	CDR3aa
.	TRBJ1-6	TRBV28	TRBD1	TGTGCCAGCAGTTTATGGGACAGGGCAAATTCACCCCTCCACTTT	CASSLWDRANSPLHF
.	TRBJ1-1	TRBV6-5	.	TGTGCCAGCAGTCGGCCCGGGACTAATGAAGCTTTCTTT	CASSRPGTNEAFF
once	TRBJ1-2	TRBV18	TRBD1	TGTGCCAGCTCACCGGGGACAGGGGCGGACTATGGCTACACCTTC	CASSPGTGADYGYTF
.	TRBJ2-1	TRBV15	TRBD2	TGTGCCACCAGCAGAGATAGCGGGAACTACAATGAGCAGTTCTTC	CATSRDSGNYNEQFF
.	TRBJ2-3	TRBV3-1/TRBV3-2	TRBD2	TGTGCCAGCAGCCTCCCCACTAGCGGGGGGCAGGGTACGCAGTATTTT	CASSLPTSGGQGTQYF
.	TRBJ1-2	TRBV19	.	TGTGCCAGTAGGTCGGGTGGCTATGGCTACACCTTC	CASRSGGYGYTF
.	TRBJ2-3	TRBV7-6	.	TGTGCCAGCAGCCCTACGGGCGCCGGGACTAGCACAGATACGCAGTATTTT	CASSPTGAGTSTDTQYF
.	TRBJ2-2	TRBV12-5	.	TGTGCTAGTGGTTTGGGGCCCCCCGGGGAGCTGTTTTTT	CASGLGPPGELFF
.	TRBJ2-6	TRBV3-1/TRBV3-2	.	TGTGCCAGCAGCCAAGCAGGGGCCAACGTCCTGACTTTC	CASSQAGANVLTF
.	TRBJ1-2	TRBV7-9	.	TGTGCCAGCGGAGAACAGGGTCTGCATGGCTACACCTTC	CASGEQGLHGYTF
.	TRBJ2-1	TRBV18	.	TGTGCCAGCTCACCCGGGACTCAGGATGAGCAGTTCTTC	CASSPGTQDEQFF
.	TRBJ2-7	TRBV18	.	TGTGCCAGCTCACCTCCGACAATTTCCTACGAGCAGTACTTC	CASSPPTISYEQYF
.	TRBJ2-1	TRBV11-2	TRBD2	TGTGCCAGCAGCCTCAGCGGGGTCGACAATGAGCAGTTCTTC	CASSLSGVDNEQFF
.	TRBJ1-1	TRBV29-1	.	TGCAGCGTTGATACGGGGAACACTGAAGCTTTCTTT	CSVDTGNTEAFF
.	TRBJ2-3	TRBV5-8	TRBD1	TGTGCCAGCAGACGGGGACAGGGGGTCACAGATACGCAGTATTTT	CASRRGQGVTDTQYF
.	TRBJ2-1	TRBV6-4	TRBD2	TGTGCCAGCAGCTACGAGGCGGGACTACCAACCAATGAGCAGTTCTTC	CASSYEAGLPTNEQFF
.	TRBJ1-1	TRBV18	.	TGTGCCAGCTCACCAAACAGCGAGGGCACTGAAGCTTTCTTT	CASSPNSEGTEAFF
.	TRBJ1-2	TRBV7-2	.	TGTGCCAGCAGCTTTAGGACAGAGCAGAACTATGGCTACACCTTC	CASSFRTEQNYGYTF
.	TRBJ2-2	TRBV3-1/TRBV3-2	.	TGTGCCAGCAGCCAAGATCTAGCCGGGGAGCTGTTTTTT	CASSQDLAGELFF